The 25 T cell receptor beta chains below all came from one sample that was sequenced in a study of T cell changes during pregnancy in multiple sclerosis. Libraries were prepared by immunoSEQ multiplex PCR; TCRdb keeps only in-frame clonotypes and omits some of them. The data hold about 100,000 clones, with around 93% observed a single time. This specimen consisted of peripheral blood, obtained before pregnancy. The receptor source for this set is a female donor with multiple sclerosis, enrolled in a pregnancy study.

This clone was counted a single time. This rearrangement joins TRBV5-4 to TRBJ2-3, with 9 bases matching TRBD2. The germline CDR1 and CDR2 sequences are SGHNT and YYREEE (reference sequence). V shed 4 bases and J 4 bases; nucleotides not matched to a gene: 4. The CDR3 spans 14 residues. This CDR3 reads CASSPGLAPDTQYF. The CDR3, as DNA: TGTGCCAGCAGCCCGGGACTAGCCCCAGATACGCAGTATTTT.

This rearrangement joins TRBV18 to TRBJ2-5; 10 nucleotides match TRBD1. From germline, CDR1 is KGHSH and CDR2 LQKENI. The CDR3 length is 16 residues. Trimming took 6 bases from V and 2 from J; bases not matched to a gene: 9. The CDR3 reads CASSLLGQGRQETQYF. For the CDR3, the DNA is TGTGCCAGCTCGCTCTTGGGACAGGGGCGACAAGAGACCCAGTACTTC.

This rearrangement joins TRBV5-1 to TRBJ2-2, with 11 bases fitting TRBD2. V lost 3 bases and J lost 3; bases outside the gene matches: 10. The CDR3 has 18 amino acids. Germline values: CDR1 SGHRS, CDR2 YFSETQ. The CDR3 DNA follows: TGCGCCAGCAGCTCGGGGCTAGCGGGAGGCCCGTACACCGGGGAGCTGTTTTTT. It codes for CASSSGLAGGPYTGELFF.

DNA for the CDR3: TGTGCCAGCAGTTCGGGTGAGGGTGATGAAAAACTGTTTTTT. This sequence encodes CASSSGEGDEKLFF. J is TRBJ1-4 and V is TRBV28; D remains ambiguous. This CDR3 is 14 amino acids long. Germline V gene lookup returns CDR1 MDHEN and CDR2 SYDVKM. V lost 4 bases to trimming and J lost 6 bases, with 12 bases between them. Filled out from reference TRBV28 and TRBJ1-4, the complete variable domain reads DVKVTQSSRYLVKRTGEKVFLECVQDMDHENMFWYRQDPGLGLRLIYFSYDVKMKEKGDIPEGYSVSREKKERFSLILESASTNQTSMYLCASSSGEGDEKLFFGSGTQLSVL.

This rearrangement joins TRBV18 to TRBJ2-1, with TRBD2 matching over 13 bases. CDR1 and CDR2 (germline): KGHSH, LQKENI. V dropped 6 bases and J dropped 5; count of bases not matched to a gene: 7. This CDR3 comprises 16 residues. In DNA form, the CDR3 reads TGTGCCAGCTCGCCAAGACTAGCGGGAGGCCACAATGAGCAGTTCTTC. Translating it yields CASSPRLAGGHNEQFF.

The CDR3 nucleotides are TGTGCCAGCAGCTTCAGTTCAAAATACTACGAGCAGTACTTC. Amino acid sequence: CASSFSSKYYEQYF. The chain employs TRBV5-6 and TRBJ2-7; D unclear. The CDR3 spans 14 residues. Germline values: CDR1 SGHDT, CDR2 YYEEEE. V lost 2 bases and J 3 bases, leaving 12 bases between the germline ends.

This clone was picked up one time. This rearrangement joins TRBV2 to TRBJ2-7; TRBD1 aligns across 7 bases. CDR1 is SNHLY and CDR2 is FYNNEI in the germline V gene. The CDR3 length is 13 residues. The V gene end was trimmed by 6 bases and the J gene end by 1 base; junction bases not matched to a gene: 3. The CDR3 is CASRADRSYEQYF. CDR3 nucleotides: TGTGCCAGCAGGGCGGACAGGTCCTACGAGCAGTACTTC. Full variable domain (outside the CDR3, taken from reference TRBV2 and TRBJ2-7): EPEVTQTPSHQVTQMGQEVILRCVPISNHLYFYWYRQILGQKVEFLVSFYNNEISEKSEIFDDQFSVERPDGSNFTLKIRSTKLEDSAMYFCASRADRSYEQYFGPGTRLTVT.

This clone has just one count. The V call is TRBV7-6, the J call TRBJ2-1; TRBD2 aligns across 14 bases. V trimming: 5 bases; J trimming: 8 bases; junction bases outside the gene matches: 5. This CDR3 has 15 residues. The germline V gene encodes CDR1 SGHVS and CDR2 FNYEAQ. The CDR3 coding sequence is TGTGCCAGCAGCCCTGGGACTAGCGGGAGCTATGAGCAGTTCTTC. This encodes CASSPGTSGSYEQFF.

V and J are TRBV30 and TRBJ1-2; TRBD1 matches 7 bases. Germline-derived CDR1 and CDR2 are GTSNPN and SVGIG (reference sequence). The J segment lost 6 bases and the V segment lost 5 bases, leaving 6 bases of the junction unmatched. This CDR3 spans 12 amino acids. DNA for the CDR3: TGTGCCTGGTCGAAGACAGGGAATGGCTACACCTTC. Translating it yields CAWSKTGNGYTF. Looking up the rest from reference TRBV30 and TRBJ1-2 gives the full variable domain: SQTIHQWPATLVQPVGSPLSLECTVEGTSNPNLYWYRQAAGRGLQLLFYSVGIGQISSEVPQNLSASRPQDRQFILSSKKLLLSDSGFYLCAWSKTGNGYTFGSGTRLTVV.

This clone was observed once. The V and J genes are TRBV10-1 and TRBJ2-7; D uncertain. CDR1 is WNHNN and CDR2 is SYGVQD in the germline V gene (reference sequence). This CDR3 has 16 amino acids. V lost 4 bases and J 5 bases, leaving 21 bases between the germline ends. Written as DNA, the CDR3 is TGCGCCAGCAGTGTCTCCAACTCGCGCCCTTTCGACGAGCAGTACTTC. Translation gives CASSVSNSRPFDEQYF.

The chain recombines TRBV27 with TRBJ2-1; TRBD1 matches 7 bases. V dropped 1 base and J dropped 7; count of bases not matched to a gene: 4. The CDR3 spans 14 residues. The germline CDR1 and CDR2 sequences are MNHEY and SMNVEV (reference sequence). The CDR3 coding sequence is TGTGCCAGCAGTTTATTGGGCAGGGGGAATGAGCAGTTCTTC. It translates to CASSLLGRGNEQFF.

This clone was seen once. The CDR3 here is CASSRTGELFF. The CDR3 DNA reads as TGTGCCAGCAGCCGCACCGGGGAGCTGTTTTTT. This chain links TRBV11-3 with TRBJ2-2; D gene unclear. V gave up 5 bases and J gave up 4 bases, with 2 bases separating them. CDR1 is SGHNT, CDR2 YENEEA, per germline. The CDR3 loop spans 11 amino acids.

This chain uses TRBV4-3 with TRBJ2-4; 7 nucleotides line up with TRBD2. Germline-derived CDR1 and CDR2 are LGHNA and YSLEER. Trimming took 0 bases from V and 7 from J; bases not matched to a gene: 6. This CDR3 has 15 amino acids. CDR3 region: CASSQDWEGSNIQYF. As DNA, the CDR3 is TGCGCCAGCAGCCAAGATTGGGAGGGGTCGAACATTCAGTACTTC.

The chain has TRBV7-3 and TRBJ2-3, with 9 nucleotides matching TRBD2. Germline loops: CDR1 SGHTA, CDR2 FQGTGA. With 0 bases clipped from V and 8 bases from J, the junction kept 0 bases outside the gene matches. The CDR3 sequence is 13 residues long. Written as DNA, the CDR3 is TGTGCCAGCAGCTTAACAGCGGGAGGTACGCAGTATTTT. This gives the protein CASSLTAGGTQYF.

The genes are TRBV7-3 and TRBJ2-1, with 7 bases aligning to TRBD2. The CDR3 is made up of 15 amino acids. Trimming removed 1 base from V and 8 bases from J; junction bases left unmatched: 8. The germline V gene encodes CDR1 SGHTA and CDR2 FQGTGA. CDR3 sequence (DNA): TGTGCCAGCAGCTTAAGGGGGAGGGTAATCGATGAGCAGTTCTTC. Amino acid sequence: CASSLRGRVIDEQFF.

V and J are TRBV7-9 and TRBJ2-7; possible D gene TRBD2, 5 bases. V lost 7 bases and J 5 bases, leaving 24 bases between the germline ends. This CDR3 is 16 amino acids long. Germline-derived CDR1 and CDR2 are SEHNR and FQNEAQ (reference sequence). The CDR3 DNA reads as TGTGCCAGCACCCTCCACCTGCTTGCCCCGGAGGACGAGCAGTACTTC. Amino acid sequence: CASTLHLLAPEDEQYF.

This clone was seen only once. The CDR3 is CAWSQQGLGEAFF. CDR3 coding DNA: TGTGCCTGGAGTCAACAGGGTCTCGGTGAAGCTTTCTTT. This chain uses TRBV30 with TRBJ1-1; TRBD1 is a possible D gene (6 bases). Germline CDR1 GTSNPN, CDR2 SVGIG (reference sequence). The CDR3 is made up of 13 amino acids. V gave up 2 bases and J gave up 7 bases, with 14 bases separating them.

The rearrangement joins TRBV6-1 to TRBJ2-5; possible D gene TRBD1, 6 bases. Germline lookup yields CDR1 MNHNS and CDR2 SASEGT. Between the trimmed V and J ends, which lost 6 bases and 1 base, there was a span of 9 bases. The CDR3 runs to 13 residues. The CDR3 is CASRQGTQETQYF. In DNA form, the CDR3 reads TGTGCCAGCAGGCAGGGGACCCAAGAGACCCAGTACTTC.

The chain joins TRBV19 to TRBJ1-3; weak D call: TRBD1 (5 bases). Between the trimmed V and J ends, which lost 3 bases and 0 bases, there was a span of 6 bases. Germline V gene lookup returns CDR1 LNHDA and CDR2 SQIVND (reference sequence). This CDR3 is 14 amino acids long. The CDR3 loop reads CASSMGGSGNTIYF. The DNA of the CDR3 is TGTGCCAGTAGTATGGGGGGCTCTGGAAACACCATATATTTT.

V and J are TRBV7-2 and TRBJ1-2; D gene ambiguous. V was trimmed by 0 bases and J by 8 bases, leaving 16 bases between them. CDR1 and CDR2 from the germline V gene are SGHTA and FQGNSA. This CDR3 spans 15 amino acids. Written as DNA, the CDR3 is TGTGCCAGCAGCTTAGCGCGCGGAAACTCAGCGGGCTACACCTTC. This gives the protein CASSLARGNSAGYTF.

The chain carries TRBV19 and TRBJ1-2; 11 bases are shared with TRBD1. V dropped 6 bases and J dropped 6; count of bases not matched to a gene: 6. CDR3 length: 14 amino acids. Looked up from germline, CDR1 is LNHDA and CDR2 is SQIVND (reference sequence). The CDR3 region has the DNA TGTGCCAGTAGGAGGACAGGGGGCGGAAATGGCTACACCTTC. Its translation: CASRRTGGGNGYTF.

With respect to this clone: Germline and junction disagree at one end, which may indicate a read error. The chain recombines TRBV4-1 with TRBJ2-3; perhaps TRBD2 as D (6 bases). The CDR3 is 13 amino acids. Germline V gives CDR1 MGHRA, CDR2 YSYEKL. CDR3 DNA sequence: TGCGCCAGCAGCCAGGAAGCGGGCCTCCGGGCGAATTTT. Its translation is CASSQEAGLRANF.

Turning to this clone: Other DNA sequences from this sample encode an identical CDR3 as well. CDR3 DNA: TGCGCCAGCAGCCAACCCACAGGGACTGGAAACACCATATATTTT. Translating gives CASSQPTGTGNTIYF. The rearrangement uses TRBV4-1 and TRBJ1-3, with a possible D match to TRBD1 (6 bases). This CDR3 is built from 15 residues. CDR1 is MGHRA and CDR2 is YSYEKL in the germline V gene. The germline V and J ends were trimmed by 2 bases and 2 bases, with 10 bases remaining between them.

This clone was found once. This rearrangement joins TRBV4-3 to TRBJ2-2, with 9 bases matching TRBD1. V lost 5 bases, J lost 6 bases, and 7 bases stayed unmatched. The length of the CDR3 is 15 residues. The germline V gene encodes CDR1 LGHNA and CDR2 YSLEER. CDR3 DNA sequence: TGCGCCAGCAGCGACACAGGGGGCAACTCCGGGGAGCTGTTTTTT. Amino acids: CASSDTGGNSGELFF.

V and J are TRBV27 and TRBJ1-5; possible D gene TRBD1, 6 bases. This CDR3 is built from 17 residues. CDR1 and CDR2 (germline): MNHEY, SMNVEV (reference sequence). The V end was cut by 5 bases, the J end by 2 bases, with 19 bases between. The CDR3 DNA is TGTGCCAGCAGTCCCTCGGGTGTACAGGGTCGCAATCAGCCCCAGCATTTT. Amino acid sequence: CASSPSGVQGRNQPQHF.